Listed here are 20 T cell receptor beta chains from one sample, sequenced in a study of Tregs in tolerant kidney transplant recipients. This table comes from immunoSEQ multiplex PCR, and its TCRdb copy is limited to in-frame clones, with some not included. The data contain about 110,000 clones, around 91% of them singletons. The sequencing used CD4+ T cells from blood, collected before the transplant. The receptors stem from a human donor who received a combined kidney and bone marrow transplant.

CDR3 DNA: TGTGCCAGCAGTTATCCCTCAGGACAGGGTTCCTATGGCTACACCTTC. It specifies CASSYPSGQGSYGYTF. The chain recombines TRBV6-5 with TRBJ1-2, with 8 bases that match TRBD1. The germline CDR1 and CDR2 sequences are MNHEY and SVGAGI. The length of the CDR3 is 16 residues. V lost 3 bases, J lost 4 bases, and 10 bases stayed unmatched.

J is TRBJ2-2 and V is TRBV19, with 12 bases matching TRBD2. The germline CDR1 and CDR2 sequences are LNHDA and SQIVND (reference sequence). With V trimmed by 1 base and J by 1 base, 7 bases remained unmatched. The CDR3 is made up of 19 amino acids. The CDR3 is CASSIAGLAGLMNTGELFF. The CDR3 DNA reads TGTGCCAGTAGTATAGCTGGACTAGCGGGACTAATGAACACCGGGGAGCTGTTTTTT.

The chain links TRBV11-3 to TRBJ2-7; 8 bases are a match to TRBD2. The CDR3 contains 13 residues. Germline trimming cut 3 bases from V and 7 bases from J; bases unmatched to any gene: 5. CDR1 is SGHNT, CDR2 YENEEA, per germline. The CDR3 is CASSFGLASEQYF. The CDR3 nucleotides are TGTGCCAGCAGCTTCGGACTAGCTAGTGAGCAGTACTTC.

The CDR3 is CASSLSPNTQETQYF. For the CDR3, the DNA is TGCGCCAGCAGCTTGTCTCCGAACACCCAAGAGACCCAGTACTTC. The gene calls are TRBV5-1 and TRBJ2-5; D remains unclear. This CDR3 has 15 amino acids. Germline values: CDR1 SGHRS, CDR2 YFSETQ. The V gene lost 1 base and the J gene lost 1 base, with 11 bases spanning the gap.

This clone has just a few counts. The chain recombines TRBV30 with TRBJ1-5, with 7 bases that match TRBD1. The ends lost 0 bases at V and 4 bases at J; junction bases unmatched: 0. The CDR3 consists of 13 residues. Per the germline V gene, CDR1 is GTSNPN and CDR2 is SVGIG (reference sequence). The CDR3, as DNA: TGTGCCTGGAGTGTACAGGGGAATCAGCCCCAGCATTTT. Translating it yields CAWSVQGNQPQHF. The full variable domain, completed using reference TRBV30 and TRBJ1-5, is SQTIHQWPATLVQPVGSPLSLECTVEGTSNPNLYWYRQAAGRGLQLLFYSVGIGQISSEVPQNLSASRPQDRQFILSSKKLLLSDSGFYLCAWSVQGNQPQHFGDGTRLSIL.

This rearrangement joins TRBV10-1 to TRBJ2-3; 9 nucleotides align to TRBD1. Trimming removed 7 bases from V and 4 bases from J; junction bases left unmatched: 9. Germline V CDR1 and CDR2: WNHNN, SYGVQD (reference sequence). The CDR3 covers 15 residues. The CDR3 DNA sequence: TGCGCCAGCAATTCCCGGACAGGGGCCCCAGATACGCAGTATTTT. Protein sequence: CASNSRTGAPDTQYF.

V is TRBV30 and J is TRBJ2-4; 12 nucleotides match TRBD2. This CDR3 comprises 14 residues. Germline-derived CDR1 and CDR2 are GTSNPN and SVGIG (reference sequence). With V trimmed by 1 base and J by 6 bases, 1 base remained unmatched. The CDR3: CAWSGTSGINIQYF. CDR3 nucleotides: TGTGCCTGGAGTGGGACTAGCGGGATAAACATTCAGTACTTC.

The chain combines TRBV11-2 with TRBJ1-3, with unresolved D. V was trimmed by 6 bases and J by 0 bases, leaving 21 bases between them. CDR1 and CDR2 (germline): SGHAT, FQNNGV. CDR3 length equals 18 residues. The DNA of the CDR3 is TGTGCCAGCAGTCAGAGCGGTTCCTTGGTAGGCTCTGGAAACACCATATATTTT. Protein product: CASSQSGSLVGSGNTIYF.

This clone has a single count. The CDR3 spells CAISGGTHEQYF. In DNA, the CDR3 is TGTGCCATCAGTGGCGGGACCCACGAGCAGTACTTC. The chain employs TRBV10-3 and TRBJ2-7, with D possibly being TRBD2 (6 bases). V lost 4 bases to trimming and J lost 5 bases, with 9 bases between them. The CDR3 loop spans 12 amino acids. Germline assignment: CDR1 ENHRY and CDR2 SYGVKD.

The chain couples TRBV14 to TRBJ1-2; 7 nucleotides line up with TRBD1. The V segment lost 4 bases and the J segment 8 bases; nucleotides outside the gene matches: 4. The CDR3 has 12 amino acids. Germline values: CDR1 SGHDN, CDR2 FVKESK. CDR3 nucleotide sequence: TGTGCCAGCAGCCCGGGACAGTGGGGCTACACCTTC. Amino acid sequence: CASSPGQWGYTF.

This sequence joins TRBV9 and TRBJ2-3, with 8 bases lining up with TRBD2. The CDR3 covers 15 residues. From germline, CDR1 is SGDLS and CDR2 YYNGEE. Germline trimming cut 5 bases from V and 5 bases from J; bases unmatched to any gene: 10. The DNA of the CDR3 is TGTGCCAGCAGTGGCGGGGGCGGGAGGAGAGATACGCAGTATTTT. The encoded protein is CASSGGGGRRDTQYF.

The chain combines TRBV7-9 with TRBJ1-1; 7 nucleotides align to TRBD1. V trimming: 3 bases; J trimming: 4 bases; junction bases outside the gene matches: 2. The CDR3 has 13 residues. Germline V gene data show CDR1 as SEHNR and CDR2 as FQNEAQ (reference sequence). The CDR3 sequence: CASSFTGVTEAFF. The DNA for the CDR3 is TGTGCCAGCAGCTTCACAGGGGTCACTGAAGCTTTCTTT.

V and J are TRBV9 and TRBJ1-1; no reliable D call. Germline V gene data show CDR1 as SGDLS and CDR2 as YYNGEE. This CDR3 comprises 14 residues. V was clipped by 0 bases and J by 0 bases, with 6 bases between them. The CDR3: CASSVGPMNTEAFF. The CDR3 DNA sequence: TGTGCCAGCAGCGTAGGGCCCATGAACACTGAAGCTTTCTTT.

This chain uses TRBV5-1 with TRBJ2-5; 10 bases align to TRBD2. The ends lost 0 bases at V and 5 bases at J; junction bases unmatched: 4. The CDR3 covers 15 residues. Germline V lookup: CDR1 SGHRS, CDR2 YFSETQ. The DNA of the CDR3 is TGCGCCAGCAGCTTGGGACTAGCGGGCGGGGAGACCCAGTACTTC. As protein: CASSLGLAGGETQYF.

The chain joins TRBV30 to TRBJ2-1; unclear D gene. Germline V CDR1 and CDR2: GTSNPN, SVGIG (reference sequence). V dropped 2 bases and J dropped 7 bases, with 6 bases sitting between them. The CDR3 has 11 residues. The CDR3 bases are TGTGCCTGGAGTACCGGTAATGAGCAGTTCTTC. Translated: CAWSTGNEQFF.

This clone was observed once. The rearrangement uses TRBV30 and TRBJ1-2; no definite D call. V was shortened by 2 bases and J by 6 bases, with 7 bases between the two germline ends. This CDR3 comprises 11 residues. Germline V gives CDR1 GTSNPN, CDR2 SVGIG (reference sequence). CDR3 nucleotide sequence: TGTGCCTGGAGTAGACGGGATGGCTACACCTTC. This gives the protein CAWSRRDGYTF.

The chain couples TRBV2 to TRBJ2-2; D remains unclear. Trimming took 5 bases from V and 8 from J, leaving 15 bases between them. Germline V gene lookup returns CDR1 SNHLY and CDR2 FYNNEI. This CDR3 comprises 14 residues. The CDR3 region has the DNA TGTGCCAGCAGTTCACAGAAGATGTTGGGGGAGCTGTTTTTT. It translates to CASSSQKMLGELFF. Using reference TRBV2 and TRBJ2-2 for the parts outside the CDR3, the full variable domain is EPEVTQTPSHQVTQMGQEVILRCVPISNHLYFYWYRQILGQKVEFLVSFYNNEISEKSEIFDDQFSVERPDGSNFTLKIRSTKLEDSAMYFCASSSQKMLGELFFGEGSRLTVL.

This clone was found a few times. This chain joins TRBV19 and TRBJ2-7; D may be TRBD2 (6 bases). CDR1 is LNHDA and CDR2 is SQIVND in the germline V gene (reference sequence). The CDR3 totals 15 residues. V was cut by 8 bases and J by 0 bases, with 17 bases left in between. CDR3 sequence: CASSGGRSGSYEQYF. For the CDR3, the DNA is TGTGCCAGTTCAGGTGGCCGTAGCGGCTCCTACGAGCAGTACTTC.

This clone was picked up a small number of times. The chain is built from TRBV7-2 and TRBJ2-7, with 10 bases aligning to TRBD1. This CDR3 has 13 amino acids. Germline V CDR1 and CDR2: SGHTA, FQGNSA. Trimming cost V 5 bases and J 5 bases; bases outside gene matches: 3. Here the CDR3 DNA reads TGTGCCAGCAGCCGGGACAGGGGTGACGAGCAGTACTTC. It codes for CASSRDRGDEQYF.

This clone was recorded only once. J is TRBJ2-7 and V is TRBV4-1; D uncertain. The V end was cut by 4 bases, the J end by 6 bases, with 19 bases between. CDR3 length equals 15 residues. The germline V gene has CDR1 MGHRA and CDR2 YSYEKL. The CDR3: CASSLVEFQAGEQYF. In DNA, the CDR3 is TGCGCCAGCAGCCTAGTAGAATTTCAAGCTGGCGAGCAGTACTTC.